This TCR beta chain was captured by sequencing in a study of T cell responses to AZD1222 COVID-19 vaccine. The assay was immunoSEQ multiplex PCR, and TCRdb's table has in-frame clones only and misses some. Of some 61,000 clones listed, about 88% are singletons. Notes on the study in general: Every sample of the repertoires postdated the peak T cell response. Donors, mostly white British, included more females; clonal diversity was possibly underestimated.

In its sample, this clone was seen once. Its antigen is not identified. The CDR3 spans 15 residues. Per germline, CDR1 LNHDA and CDR2 SQIVND (reference sequence). Trimming at V came to 3 bases and at J to 4 bases, leaving 4 bases not matched to a gene. The sample in question was peripheral blood, obtained on day 0 of AZD1222 vaccination. The TCR comes from an adult in good health. The rearrangement joins TRBV19 to TRBJ2-1; TRBD2 agrees at 9 bases. The CDR3 is CASSIGAGGYNEQFF. CDR3 in DNA: TGTGCCAGTAGTATCGGGGCGGGAGGGTACAATGAGCAGTTCTTC.